The 28 T cell receptor beta chains below were found in one sample sequenced in a study of shared clonotypes between healthy human individuals. TCRdb keeps only in-frame clones here, not all; method: immunoSEQ multiplex PCR. The sample lists about 2.5 million clones, 85% to 95% occurring once. The sequencing input was naive CD4+ T cells from PBMCs. The subset: CD45RA+ positively selected. Source of these receptors: a man aged 18 to 29 in good health. Some clones in this sample may be carry-over from other donors' samples.

About this clone: The sample holds other DNA sequences that translate to the same CDR3. V gene TRBV28 combines with J gene TRBJ1-4; D perhaps matches TRBD1 (5 bases). The V gene's germline CDR1 is MDHEN and CDR2 SYDVKM. V gave up 7 bases and J gave up 5 bases, with 11 bases separating them. CDR3 size: 13 residues. The CDR3 here is CASIRGLNEKLFF. DNA for the CDR3: TGTGCCAGCATTCGGGGCTTGAATGAAAAACTGTTTTTT.

This clone was seen a single time. The gene calls are TRBV30 and TRBJ1-1, with a weak D call TRBD1 (5 bases). This CDR3 is built from 12 residues. V lost 3 bases and J lost 6, with 11 bases in between. CDR1 is GTSNPN and CDR2 is SVGIG in the germline V gene (reference sequence). CDR3 DNA: TGTGCCTGGAGCGGGGGAGTGTCTGAAGCTTTCTTT. This gives the protein CAWSGGVSEAFF.

The rearrangement joins TRBV10-2 to TRBJ2-7; D uncertain. Germline-derived CDR1 and CDR2 are WSHSY and SAAADI. The CDR3 contains 14 residues. The V gene lost 1 base and the J gene lost 0 bases, with 7 bases spanning the gap. The CDR3 DNA is TGCGCCAGCAGTGAGTATCCAGGCTCCTACGAGCAGTACTTC. It codes for CASSEYPGSYEQYF.

The chain joins TRBV18 to TRBJ2-7; maybe TRBD1 (7 bases). Looked up from germline, CDR1 is KGHSH and CDR2 is LQKENI. This CDR3 contains 17 residues. Trimming left V 2 bases short and J 3 bases short, with 20 bases between. This chain's CDR3 is CASSPVFSGRGNYEQYF. The CDR3 DNA follows: TGTGCCAGCTCACCAGTCTTTAGCGGCAGGGGGAACTACGAGCAGTACTTC.

This sequence joins TRBV4-1 and TRBJ1-1, with D unclear. This CDR3 region has 14 residues. Per germline, CDR1 MGHRA and CDR2 YSYEKL. Trimming stripped 5 bases from V and 4 bases from J, with 14 bases between. In nucleotides, the CDR3 is TGCGCCAGCAGCGCGTCCGCGGCTAGCACTGAAGCTTTCTTT. Translation: CASSASAASTEAFF.

This rearrangement joins TRBV19 to TRBJ1-1, with 8 positions matching TRBD1. CDR1 is LNHDA, CDR2 SQIVND, per germline (reference sequence). The CDR3 contains 15 residues. Trimming removed 5 bases from V and 1 base from J; junction bases left unmatched: 6. The CDR3, as DNA: TGTGCCAGTAGTTGGTTGGGACAGGCGAACACTGAAGCTTTCTTT. Protein: CASSWLGQANTEAFF. The full variable domain, completed using reference TRBV19 and TRBJ1-1, is DGGITQSPKYLFRKEGQNVTLSCEQNLNHDAMYWYRQDPGQGLRLIYYSQIVNDFQKGDIAEGYSVSREKKESFPLTVTSAQKNPTAFYLCASSWLGQANTEAFFGQGTRLTVV.

The V gene is TRBV7-6, the J gene TRBJ2-7; D may be TRBD1 (5 bases). This CDR3 has 14 residues. Germline V gene data show CDR1 as SGHVS and CDR2 as FNYEAQ. Trimming left V 5 bases short and J 2 bases short, with 13 bases between. CDR3 loop: CASSTQGRAYEQYF. In DNA form, the CDR3 reads TGTGCCAGCAGCACTCAGGGAAGGGCCTACGAGCAGTACTTC.

The chain joins TRBV5-1 to TRBJ2-7; TRBD2 agrees at 11 bases. This CDR3 region has 15 residues. V trimming: 4 bases; J trimming: 9 bases; junction bases outside the gene matches: 12. In germline, CDR1 is SGHRS, CDR2 YFSETQ. The CDR3 protein is CASSTPGTSGGAQYF. The CDR3 region has the DNA TGCGCCAGCAGCACCCCCGGGACTAGCGGCGGGGCGCAGTACTTC.

J is TRBJ1-1 and V is TRBV18; D uncertain. The CDR3 spans 15 residues. Germline CDR1 KGHSH, CDR2 LQKENI. The V end lost 3 bases, the J end lost 5 bases, and 16 bases lay between the germline ends. The CDR3 nucleotides are TGTGCCAGCTCACCCAGGAGGAGCGAGTTTACTGAAGCTTTCTTT. It encodes CASSPRRSEFTEAFF.

The rearrangement links TRBV15 to TRBJ2-2; D gene unclear. The V end was cut by 1 base, the J end by 3 bases, with 6 bases between. This CDR3 contains 14 residues. CDR1 and CDR2 from the germline V gene are LNHNV and YYDKDF (reference sequence). The CDR3, as DNA: TGTGCCACCAGCAGAGGTTGGGACACCGGGGAGCTGTTTTTT. The encoded protein is CATSRGWDTGELFF.

CDR3 nucleotide sequence: TGTGCCAGCAGCACAGCTGCGACCGGGGCCTCCTACGAGCAGTACTTC. Its protein is CASSTAATGASYEQYF. The chain combines TRBV5-4 with TRBJ2-7; D possibly uses TRBD1 or TRBD2 (5 bases each). This CDR3 region has 16 residues. Germline values: CDR1 SGHNT, CDR2 YYREEE (reference sequence). V lost 4 bases, J lost 0 bases, and 17 bases lay in between.

Comment on this clone: The same CDR3 also results from other DNA sequences found in this sample. J is TRBJ2-1 and V is TRBV2, with D uncertain. Trimming took 4 bases from V and 6 from J, leaving 4 bases between them. The CDR3 has 11 amino acids. Germline loops: CDR1 SNHLY, CDR2 FYNNEI. CDR3 bases: TGTGCCAGCAGTGTGGGCAATGAGCAGTTCTTC. Protein product: CASSVGNEQFF.

The rearrangement joins TRBV6-5 to TRBJ2-3, with 7 bases that match TRBD2. Germline CDR1 MNHEY, CDR2 SVGAGI. V lost 4 bases to trimming and J lost 1 base; unmatched junction nucleotides: 2. The CDR3 has 14 amino acids. CDR3 DNA sequence: TGTGCCAGCAGTTTGGGACTACGCACAGATACGCAGTATTTT. Translating gives CASSLGLRTDTQYF.

This clone was found once. This chain connects TRBV25-1 to TRBJ1-2; D unclear. The CDR3 has 11 residues. V dropped 3 bases and J dropped 7 bases, with 6 bases sitting between them. Germline CDR1 MGHDK, CDR2 SYGVNS. CDR3 sequence reads: CASSDRCGYTF. The CDR3 nucleotides are TGTGCCAGCAGTGACCGGTGTGGCTACACCTTC.

The V call is TRBV27, the J call TRBJ1-1, with D maybe TRBD1 (6 bases). The CDR3 loop spans 13 amino acids. Germline V gene data show CDR1 as MNHEY and CDR2 as SMNVEV (reference sequence). The V end lost 3 bases, the J end lost 9 bases, and 14 bases lay between the germline ends. The CDR3 nucleotides are TGTGCCAGCAGTTTGGTTCGGGGGCCCAAAGCTTTCTTT. Its protein product is CASSLVRGPKAFF.

The chain's CDR3 is CASRTRDGYTF. The CDR3 DNA reads TGTGCCAGCAGAACCAGGGACGGCTACACCTTC. The gene calls are TRBV6-6 and TRBJ1-2; the D gene is possibly TRBD1 (5 bases). The V and J ends lost 6 bases and 8 bases respectively, with 10 bases between them. The CDR3 has 11 residues. From germline, CDR1 is MNHNY and CDR2 SVGAGI (reference sequence).

The V gene is TRBV27, the J gene TRBJ2-5; 8 bases agree with TRBD2. CDR1 MNHEY and CDR2 SMNVEV come from the germline V gene (reference sequence). The junction had 7 bases not matched to a gene; V was cut back by 3 bases and J by 4 bases. The CDR3 length is 15 residues. The CDR3 DNA is TGTGCCAGCAGTTTGCCAGCGGGAGTTGGAGAGACCCAGTACTTC. Translating gives CASSLPAGVGETQYF.

The chain uses TRBV9 and TRBJ2-2; 8 bases are a match to TRBD1. The CDR3 spans 18 residues. Losses at the gene ends were 3 bases for V and 7 bases for J; bases not matched to a gene: 17. The germline CDR1 and CDR2 sequences are SGDLS and YYNGEE. The CDR3 loop reads CASSAKSIGTGFGGELFF. The CDR3 DNA reads TGTGCCAGCAGCGCCAAATCTATCGGGACAGGTTTTGGCGGGGAGCTGTTTTTT.

This chain joins TRBV5-6 and TRBJ2-1; 9 bases are shared with TRBD2. Germline CDR1 SGHDT, CDR2 YYEEEE. The CDR3 runs to 16 residues. V lost 1 base to trimming and J lost 7 bases; unmatched junction nucleotides: 9. Written as DNA, the CDR3 is TGTGCCAGCAGCTTGTATCTAGCGGGATTCATGAATGAGCAGTTCTTC. Residues: CASSLYLAGFMNEQFF. The variable domain in full, completed from reference TRBV5-6 and TRBJ2-1, reads DAGVTQSPTHLIKTRGQQVTLRCSPKSGHDTVSWYQQALGQGPQFIFQYYEEEERQRGNFPDRFSGHQFPNYSSELNVNALLLGDSALYLCASSLYLAGFMNEQFFGPGTRLTVL.

The CDR3 nucleotides are TGTGCCAGCAGTTTAGTGACAGCGGGCTCTGGAAACACCATATATTTT. Its translation is CASSLVTAGSGNTIYF. This chain links TRBV28 with TRBJ1-3, with a tentative D call TRBD1 (5 bases). The CDR3 loop spans 16 amino acids. CDR1 is MDHEN and CDR2 is SYDVKM in the germline V gene. Trimming pared 2 bases from V and 0 bases from J, leaving 11 bases between.

V usage is TRBV11-1 and J usage is TRBJ1-2; no clear D gene. Trimming removed 2 bases at V and 5 bases at J, with 15 bases between. The CDR3 loop spans 15 amino acids. Looked up from germline, CDR1 is SGHAT and CDR2 is FQDESV (reference sequence). The CDR3 coding sequence is TGTGCCAGCAGCTTAAATGGATTCTCGGATTATGGCTACACCTTC. Translation: CASSLNGFSDYGYTF.

The V gene is TRBV12-5, the J gene TRBJ1-3; maybe TRBD1 (6 bases). Deletions cut 0 bases from V and 0 bases from J, with 12 bases between. There are 17 residues in the CDR3. Germline CDR1 LGHNT, CDR2 FRNRAP. The CDR3 spells CASGLVLGGGSGNTIYF. The CDR3 region has the DNA TGTGCTAGTGGTTTGGTACTGGGAGGGGGCTCTGGAAACACCATATATTTT. The full variable domain, in which reference TRBV12-5 and TRBJ1-3 provide the parts outside the CDR3, is DARVTQTPRHKVTEMGQEVTMRCQPILGHNTVFWYRQTMMQGLELLAYFRNRAPLDDSGMPKDRFSAEMPDATLATLKIQPSEPRDSAVYFCASGLVLGGGSGNTIYFGEGSWLTVV.

This chain connects TRBV6-1 to TRBJ1-2; TRBD1 might be the D (5 bases). The CDR3 loop spans 14 amino acids. The germline V gene encodes CDR1 MNHNS and CDR2 SASEGT. V lost 4 bases to trimming and J lost 8 bases, with 17 bases between them. CDR3 protein: CASSVQGEGGGYTF. The CDR3, as DNA: TGTGCCAGCAGTGTACAAGGGGAGGGTGGAGGCTACACCTTC.

The DNA for the CDR3 is TGTGCCAGCAGCCCGGCCGGGACACGGAACACCGGGGAGCTGTTTTTT. Its translation is CASSPAGTRNTGELFF. The V call is TRBV7-3, the J call TRBJ2-2, with D possibly being TRBD1 (6 bases). Trimming took off 5 bases at V and 1 base at J, with 14 bases between the two ends. Germline assignment: CDR1 SGHTA and CDR2 FQGTGA. CDR3 size: 16 residues.

The chain has TRBV9 and TRBJ1-4, with D perhaps TRBD1 (5 bases). Germline lookup yields CDR1 SGDLS and CDR2 YYNGEE. V lost 7 bases and J 4 bases, leaving 14 bases between the germline ends. CDR3 size: 14 residues. CDR3 nucleotides: TGTGCCAGCGCCCGGGCGGGACTTAATGAAAAACTGTTTTTT. Its translation: CASARAGLNEKLFF.

The chain joins TRBV7-2 to TRBJ2-7; 13 nucleotides agree with TRBD2. In germline, CDR1 is SGHTA, CDR2 FQGNSA. The CDR3 spans 16 residues. V gave up 5 bases and J gave up 6 bases; unmatched junction bases: 10. CDR3 in amino acids: CASSPRGLAGVGEQYF. The CDR3 nucleotides are TGTGCCAGCAGCCCTAGAGGACTAGCGGGAGTGGGCGAGCAGTACTTC.

This clone was picked up one time. V is TRBV15 and J is TRBJ1-4; 12 positions match TRBD1. With 6 bases clipped from V and 6 bases from J, the junction kept 8 bases outside the gene matches. This CDR3 comprises 16 residues. Germline-derived CDR1 and CDR2 are LNHNV and YYDKDF (reference sequence). The CDR3 bases are TGTGCCACCAGGGGACAGGGGGCAGGGTTTGATGAAAAACTGTTTTTT. Residues: CATRGQGAGFDEKLFF.

The rearrangement links TRBV9 to TRBJ2-2, with D maybe TRBD2 (5 bases). The germline V gene has CDR1 SGDLS and CDR2 YYNGEE. The CDR3 loop spans 15 amino acids. Deletions cut 2 bases from V and 6 bases from J, with 14 bases between. CDR3 residues: CASSVDILAAGELFF. In nucleotides, the CDR3 is TGTGCCAGCAGCGTGGATATCCTAGCTGCCGGGGAGCTGTTTTTT.